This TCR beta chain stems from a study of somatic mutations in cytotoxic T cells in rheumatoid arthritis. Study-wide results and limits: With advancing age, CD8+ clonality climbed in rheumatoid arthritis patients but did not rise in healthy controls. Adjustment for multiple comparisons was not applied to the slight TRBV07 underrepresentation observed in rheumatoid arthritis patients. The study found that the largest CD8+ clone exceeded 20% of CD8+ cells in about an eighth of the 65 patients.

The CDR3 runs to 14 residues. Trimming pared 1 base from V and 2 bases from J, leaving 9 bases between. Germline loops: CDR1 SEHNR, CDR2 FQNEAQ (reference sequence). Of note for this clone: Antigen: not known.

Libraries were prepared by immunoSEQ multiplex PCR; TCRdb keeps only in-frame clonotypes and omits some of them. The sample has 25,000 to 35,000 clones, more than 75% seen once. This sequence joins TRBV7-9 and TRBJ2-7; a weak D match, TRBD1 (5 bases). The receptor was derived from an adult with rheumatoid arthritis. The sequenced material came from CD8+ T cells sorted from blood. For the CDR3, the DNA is TGTGCCAGCAGCTTAGTGCACAGGCCCTACGAGCAGTACTTC. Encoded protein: CASSLVHRPYEQYF.